One and the same sample provided the 29 T cell receptor beta chains below, sequenced in a study of blood T cell repertoires in COVID-19. The repertoire was sequenced with immunoSEQ multiplex PCR; TCRdb's copy has only in-frame clones and lacks some. The table lists approximately 40,000 clones, roughly 87% of them singletons. Source material: peripheral blood. These receptors all stem from a woman older than 75 in a cohort sampled during active or convalescent COVID-19.

V and J are TRBV18 and TRBJ2-7, with 8 bases lining up with TRBD1. Germline trimming cut 3 bases from V and 3 bases from J; bases unmatched to any gene: 7. Germline V gives CDR1 KGHSH, CDR2 LQKENI. The CDR3 has 15 residues. CDR3 coding DNA: TGTGCCAGCTCACCCGTGGAGGGACAGGACTACGAGCAGTACTTC. Protein: CASSPVEGQDYEQYF.

V and J are TRBV2 and TRBJ2-1, with 10 nucleotides matching TRBD2. The CDR3 is 15 residues long. Unmatched junction bases numbered 5, after V lost 6 bases and J lost 3 bases. Germline V gives CDR1 SNHLY, CDR2 FYNNEI. The CDR3 protein is CASSGLAGDYNEQFF. In DNA form, the CDR3 reads TGTGCCAGCAGCGGTCTAGCGGGGGACTACAATGAGCAGTTCTTC.

This clone appeared once. The genes are TRBV19 and TRBJ1-2; 9 nucleotides line up with TRBD1. This CDR3 comprises 15 residues. The germline gives CDR1 LNHDA, CDR2 SQIVND (reference sequence). Trimming removed 4 bases from V and 5 bases from J; junction bases left unmatched: 8. The CDR3 reads CASSKTHGTGYGYTF. CDR3 sequence (DNA): TGTGCCAGTAGTAAGACCCACGGGACAGGGTATGGCTACACCTTC. Filled out from reference TRBV19 and TRBJ1-2, the complete variable domain reads DGGITQSPKYLFRKEGQNVTLSCEQNLNHDAMYWYRQDPGQGLRLIYYSQIVNDFQKGDIAEGYSVSREKKESFPLTVTSAQKNPTAFYLCASSKTHGTGYGYTFGSGTRLTVV.

CDR3 in DNA: TGTGCCAGCAGCCCCCGGGGAGGGGCCTACAATGAGCAGTTCTTC. Its protein product is CASSPRGGAYNEQFF. The V gene is TRBV5-6, the J gene TRBJ2-1; 7 bases are a match to TRBD2. Per germline, CDR1 SGHDT and CDR2 YYEEEE. J gave up 2 bases and V 4 bases, and 6 bases lay outside the gene matches. This CDR3 has 15 residues.

V is TRBV10-3 and J is TRBJ1-2; 7 bases line up with TRBD1. Trimming took 10 bases from V and 11 from J; bases not matched to a gene: 13. CDR3 length equals 12 residues. Germline V gene lookup returns CDR1 ENHRY and CDR2 SYGVKD. The CDR3 loop is CASNPGQSLYTF. CDR3 DNA sequence: TGTGCCAGCAACCCGGGACAGTCCCTTTACACCTTC.

The V and J genes are TRBV10-3 and TRBJ2-7; D call uncertain. The germline V gene has CDR1 ENHRY and CDR2 SYGVKD. V lost 3 bases and J 0 bases, leaving 6 bases between the germline ends. CDR3 length: 13 amino acids. DNA for the CDR3: TGTGCCATCAGTGACAGGATCTCCTACGAGCAGTACTTC. As protein: CAISDRISYEQYF.

This CDR3 reads CASSPTSGGEETQYF. CDR3 nucleotides: TGTGCCAGCAGTCCGACTAGCGGGGGGGAAGAGACCCAGTACTTC. The genes are TRBV2 and TRBJ2-5, with TRBD2 matching 14 bases. Trimming removed 5 bases from V and 3 bases from J; junction bases left unmatched: 2. The CDR3 sequence is 15 residues long. CDR1 and CDR2 from the germline V gene are SNHLY and FYNNEI. The full variable domain, with the rest looked up from reference TRBV2 and TRBJ2-5, is EPEVTQTPSHQVTQMGQEVILRCVPISNHLYFYWYRQILGQKVEFLVSFYNNEISEKSEIFDDQFSVERPDGSNFTLKIRSTKLEDSAMYFCASSPTSGGEETQYFGPGTRLLVL.

CDR3 region: CASSYSRVAGVVGTQYF. CDR3 coding DNA: TGTGCCAGCAGTTACTCTCGGGTAGCGGGAGTAGTAGGTACGCAGTATTTT. The chain couples TRBV6-2 or TRBV6-3 to TRBJ2-3; 9 bases match TRBD2. The trim removed 0 bases at V and 8 bases at J, leaving 12 bases unmatched. Germline V CDR1 and CDR2: MNHEY, SVGEGT. CDR3 length equals 17 residues.

The genes are TRBV10-2 and TRBJ1-6; perhaps TRBD1 as D (5 bases). Germline loops: CDR1 WSHSY, CDR2 SAAADI. Trimming pared 2 bases from V and 9 bases from J, leaving 17 bases between. The CDR3 runs to 16 residues. The CDR3 here is CASSEPTDSLGSPLHF. The CDR3, as DNA: TGCGCCAGCAGTGAGCCGACAGATTCTTTAGGTTCACCCCTCCACTTT.

The chain joins TRBV5-4 to TRBJ2-5; TRBD1 might be the D (5 bases). Germline CDR1 reads SGHNT; CDR2 reads YYREEE (reference sequence). Trimming stripped 3 bases from V and 4 bases from J, with 10 bases between. The CDR3 extends over 13 amino acids. The CDR3 DNA reads as TGTGCCAGCAGCTGGGGCTTTGGAGAGACCCAGTACTTC. Its translation: CASSWGFGETQYF.

The chain couples TRBV9 to TRBJ2-7; the D gene is possibly TRBD1 (6 bases). Germline CDR1 is SGDLS and CDR2 is YYNGEE. There are 14 residues in the CDR3. The V end was cut by 4 bases, the J end by 5 bases, with 16 bases between. The CDR3 is CASSPRTGQNEQYF. The CDR3 DNA follows: TGTGCCAGCAGCCCCCGAACAGGACAGAACGAGCAGTACTTC.

The gene calls are TRBV27 and TRBJ2-1; 9 bases map to TRBD2. Germline lookup yields CDR1 MNHEY and CDR2 SMNVEV (reference sequence). The J segment lost 4 bases and the V segment lost 0 bases, leaving 4 bases of the junction unmatched. There are 16 residues in the CDR3. The DNA for the CDR3 is TGTGCCAGCAGTTTATCGGTTAGCGGGAGATACAATGAGCAGTTCTTC. It specifies CASSLSVSGRYNEQFF.

The J gene is TRBJ1-2, the V gene TRBV27; D call uncertain. CDR1 MNHEY and CDR2 SMNVEV come from the germline V gene (reference sequence). V gave up 3 bases and J gave up 6 bases, with 14 bases separating them. The CDR3 runs 14 residues. The CDR3 region has the DNA TGTGCCAGCAGTTTTCGAGACGGGTCGGATGGCTACACCTTC. Translated, it gives CASSFRDGSDGYTF.

The CDR3 loop reads CASTPSGASYNEQFF. CDR3 sequence (DNA): TGTGCCAGCACCCCTAGCGGGGCCTCCTACAATGAGCAGTTCTTC. V and J are TRBV7-2 and TRBJ2-1, with TRBD2 identical over 9 bases. Germline lookup yields CDR1 SGHTA and CDR2 FQGNSA. The CDR3 sequence is 15 residues long. V shed 7 bases and J 0 bases; nucleotides not matched to a gene: 4.

V usage is TRBV4-3 and J usage is TRBJ2-7, with D tentatively TRBD1 (6 bases). The CDR3 is 13 amino acids. The germline V gene encodes CDR1 LGHNA and CDR2 YSLEER. The CDR3 protein is CASSQDLGTFVEV. CDR3 sequence (DNA): TGCGCCAGCAGCCAAGATCTAGGGACATTCGTCGAGGTC.

This clone was picked up one time. The chain employs TRBV7-9 and TRBJ1-4; a weak D match, TRBD1 (5 bases). Germline V gene lookup returns CDR1 SEHNR and CDR2 FQNEAQ (reference sequence). V shed 4 bases and J shed 4 bases, with 10 bases lying between them. The CDR3 has 14 amino acids. Here the CDR3 DNA reads TGTGCCAGCAGCTCGCCGGGACTTAATGAAAAACTGTTTTTT. Protein: CASSSPGLNEKLFF.

The rearrangement uses TRBV12-3 or TRBV12-4 and TRBJ1-2; no reliable D call. This CDR3 has 13 residues. With 5 bases removed from V and 5 bases from J, the gap between germline ends came to 12 bases. DNA of the CDR3: TGTGCCAGCAGTGGAGGCACCTATTATGGCTACACCTTC. This translates into CASSGGTYYGYTF.

The V gene is TRBV7-2, the J gene TRBJ2-1; D is ambiguous. The CDR3 covers 13 residues. V gave up 1 base and J gave up 9 bases, with 10 bases separating them. CDR1 and CDR2 from the germline V gene are SGHTA and FQGNSA. The CDR3 region is CASSLVGFGEQFF. The CDR3 nucleotides are TGTGCCAGCAGCTTAGTGGGCTTCGGTGAGCAGTTCTTC.

The CDR3 DNA reads as TGTGCCAGCAGCTTGGTGCAGGAATTCTCTGGAAACACCATATATTTT. Its protein product is CASSLVQEFSGNTIYF. The chain combines TRBV5-6 with TRBJ1-3, with D hard to call. V was shortened by 0 bases and J by 0 bases, with 10 bases between the two germline ends. The CDR3 has 16 amino acids. Germline CDR1 SGHDT, CDR2 YYEEEE. Based on the CDR3 plus reference TRBV5-6 and TRBJ1-3, the full variable domain is DAGVTQSPTHLIKTRGQQVTLRCSPKSGHDTVSWYQQALGQGPQFIFQYYEEEERQRGNFPDRFSGHQFPNYSSELNVNALLLGDSALYLCASSLVQEFSGNTIYFGEGSWLTVV.

V and J are TRBV12-5 and TRBJ2-7, with 14 bases fitting TRBD2. The trim removed 0 bases at V and 0 bases at J, leaving 13 bases unmatched. In germline, CDR1 is LGHNT, CDR2 FRNRAP. This CDR3 comprises 21 residues. The DNA of the CDR3 is TGTGCTAGTGGTTTGGTGCCCTCCCCGGGACTAGCGGGGGCCAGCTCCTACGAGCAGTACTTC. It encodes CASGLVPSPGLAGASSYEQYF.

CDR3 nucleotides: TGTGCCAGCAGCTTAGCCACGGGGGGGGACTATGGCTACACCTTC. Protein sequence: CASSLATGGDYGYTF. The chain is built from TRBV7-2 and TRBJ1-2, with D tentatively TRBD1 (5 bases). CDR3 length: 15 amino acids. Germline assignment: CDR1 SGHTA and CDR2 FQGNSA. Trimming removed 0 bases at V and 3 bases at J, with 11 bases between.

This rearrangement joins TRBV5-1 to TRBJ2-2; 9 bases are a match to TRBD1. The germline V gene encodes CDR1 SGHRS and CDR2 YFSETQ. This CDR3 spans 16 amino acids. V dropped 3 bases and J dropped 1; count of bases not matched to a gene: 4. The CDR3 sequence: CASSSLGQGNTGELFF. In DNA form, the CDR3 reads TGCGCCAGCAGCTCCCTGGGACAGGGGAACACCGGGGAGCTGTTTTTT.

This chain connects TRBV7-3 to TRBJ1-1; 7 nucleotides match TRBD1. The CDR3 runs to 13 residues. V dropped 4 bases and J dropped 4; count of bases not matched to a gene: 3. Germline lookup yields CDR1 SGHTA and CDR2 FQGTGA. CDR3 protein: CASSSTGVTEAFF. CDR3 sequence (DNA): TGTGCCAGCAGCTCAACAGGGGTCACTGAAGCTTTCTTT.

V is TRBV29-1 and J is TRBJ1-1; D may be TRBD1 (6 bases). The germline CDR1 and CDR2 sequences are SQVTM and ANQGSEA. The germline V and J ends were trimmed by 4 bases and 0 bases, with 12 bases remaining between them. The CDR3 extends over 14 amino acids. This CDR3 is CSVARDTVNTEAFF. Here the CDR3 DNA reads TGCAGCGTTGCCCGGGACACTGTGAACACTGAAGCTTTCTTT.

The V and J genes are TRBV30 and TRBJ1-2; 8 nucleotides align to TRBD1. Germline V lookup: CDR1 GTSNPN, CDR2 SVGIG (reference sequence). The CDR3 length is 14 residues. Trimming at V came to 5 bases and at J to 2 bases, leaving 7 bases not matched to a gene. The DNA for the CDR3 is TGTGCCTGGGACAGGGGTGGTATGAACTATGGCTACACCTTC. Its protein is CAWDRGGMNYGYTF. The full variable domain, rest sourced from reference TRBV30 and TRBJ1-2, is SQTIHQWPATLVQPVGSPLSLECTVEGTSNPNLYWYRQAAGRGLQLLFYSVGIGQISSEVPQNLSASRPQDRQFILSSKKLLLSDSGFYLCAWDRGGMNYGYTFGSGTRLTVV.

This clone appeared a few times. The gene calls are TRBV28 and TRBJ2-3, with D perhaps matching TRBD1 (6 bases). V was cut by 3 bases and J by 1 base, with 11 bases left in between. Looked up from germline, CDR1 is MDHEN and CDR2 is SYDVKM. There are 15 residues in the CDR3. CDR3 region: CASSFAGAGTDTQYF. The CDR3 nucleotides read TGTGCCAGCAGTTTCGCAGGGGCGGGCACAGATACGCAGTATTTT.

Only one count was recorded for this clone. The chain recombines TRBV10-2 with TRBJ2-3; TRBD1 agrees at 9 bases. V shed 4 bases and J 3 bases; nucleotides not matched to a gene: 2. Germline CDR1 is WSHSY and CDR2 is SAAADI. The CDR3 totals 14 residues. The CDR3 DNA is TGCGCCAGCAGTGTGGGGACAGGGACAGATACGCAGTATTTT. It codes for CASSVGTGTDTQYF.

The rearrangement joins TRBV19 to TRBJ1-2; perhaps TRBD1 as D (5 bases). The germline V gene has CDR1 LNHDA and CDR2 SQIVND (reference sequence). Trimming removed 3 bases at V and 2 bases at J, with 13 bases between. The CDR3 extends over 15 amino acids. In nucleotides, the CDR3 is TGTGCCAGTAGTATCGGGGGAGCAAACAACTATGGCTACACCTTC. Amino acids: CASSIGGANNYGYTF. Together with reference TRBV19 and TRBJ1-2, the CDR3 gives the full variable domain: DGGITQSPKYLFRKEGQNVTLSCEQNLNHDAMYWYRQDPGQGLRLIYYSQIVNDFQKGDIAEGYSVSREKKESFPLTVTSAQKNPTAFYLCASSIGGANNYGYTFGSGTRLTVV.

This clone occurred once. This chain connects TRBV5-4 to TRBJ1-2; no clear D gene. The length of the CDR3 is 13 residues. V was clipped by 0 bases and J by 7 bases, with 10 bases between them. Germline V CDR1 and CDR2: SGHNT, YYREEE (reference sequence). The CDR3 protein is CASSLAGEGGYTF. The CDR3 DNA reads as TGTGCCAGCAGCTTGGCCGGGGAGGGTGGCTACACCTTC.